Below, one TCR beta chain is given with its context. Study processing details: Counts of nucleated cells, estimated from reference gene primer amplification, were obtained. Method: immunoSEQ multiplex PCR; TCRdb's copy keeps in-frame clones and lacks some. The V and J calls and clone size come from that table; D and trimming were worked out from the DNA. The table records more than 300,000 clones, roughly 90% of them present only once. The CDR3 is 12 residues long. V lost 8 bases to trimming and J lost 4 bases, with 8 bases between them. Germline assignment: CDR1 LNHDA and CDR2 SQIVND (reference sequence). This entry comes from a study of blood T cell repertoires in COVID-19. Residents of 24 US areas, aged roughly 18 to 90 years, made up the participants. Within 2 weeks before study entry, exposed participants met a COVID-19 case.

This TCR derives from a woman aged 25 to 39 who had been exposed to COVID-19. The genes are TRBV19 and TRBJ1-4, with D possibly matching TRBD1 (6 bases). What was sequenced was PBMCs or T cells enriched from blood (not recorded which). This chain's CDR3 is CASRRGNEKLFF. CDR3 DNA sequence: TGTGCCAGTCGCAGGGGTAATGAAAAACTGTTTTTT.